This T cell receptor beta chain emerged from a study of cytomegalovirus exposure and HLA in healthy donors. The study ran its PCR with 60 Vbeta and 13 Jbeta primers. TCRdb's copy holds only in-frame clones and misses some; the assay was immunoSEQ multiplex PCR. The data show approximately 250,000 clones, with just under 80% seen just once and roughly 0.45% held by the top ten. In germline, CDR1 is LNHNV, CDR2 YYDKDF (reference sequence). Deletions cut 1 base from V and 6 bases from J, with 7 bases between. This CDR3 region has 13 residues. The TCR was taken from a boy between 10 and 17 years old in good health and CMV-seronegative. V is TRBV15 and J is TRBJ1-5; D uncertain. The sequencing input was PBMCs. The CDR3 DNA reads TGTGCCACCAGCAGAGGTTACGGTCAGCCCCAGCATTTT. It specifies CATSRGYGQPQHF.